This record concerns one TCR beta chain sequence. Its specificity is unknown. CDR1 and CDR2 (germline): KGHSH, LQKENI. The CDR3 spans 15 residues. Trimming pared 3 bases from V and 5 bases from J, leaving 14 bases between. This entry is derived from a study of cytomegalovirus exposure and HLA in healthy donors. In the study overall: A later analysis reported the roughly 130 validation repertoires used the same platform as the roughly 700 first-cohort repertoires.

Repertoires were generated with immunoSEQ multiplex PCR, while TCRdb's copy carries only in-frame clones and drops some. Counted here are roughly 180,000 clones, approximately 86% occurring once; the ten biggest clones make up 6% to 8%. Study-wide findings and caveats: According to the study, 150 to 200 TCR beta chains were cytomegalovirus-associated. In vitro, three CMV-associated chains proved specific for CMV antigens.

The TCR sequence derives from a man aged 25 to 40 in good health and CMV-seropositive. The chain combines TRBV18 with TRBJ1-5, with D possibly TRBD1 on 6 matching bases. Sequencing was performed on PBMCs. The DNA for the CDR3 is TGTGCCAGCTCACCCCAGGGGTGGTACGATCAGCCCCAGCATTTT. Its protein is CASSPQGWYDQPQHF. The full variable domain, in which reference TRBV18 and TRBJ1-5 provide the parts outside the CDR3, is NAGVMQNPRHLVRRRGQEARLRCSPMKGHSHVYWYRQLPEEGLKFMVYLQKENIIDESGMPKERFSAEFPKEGPSILRIQQVVRGDSAAYFCASSPQGWYDQPQHFGDGTRLSIL.